Listed below are T cell receptor beta chains from one sample, sequenced in a study of cytomegalovirus exposure and HLA in healthy donors. Here immunoSEQ multiplex PCR was the method, and the copy in TCRdb shows in-frame clones only, minus some. The sample records 150,000 to 200,000 clones, roughly 80% being singletons. Sequenced: PBMCs. Source of these receptors: a woman in her 40s in good health and CMV-seropositive. Both conserved end residues are part of each CDR3. The D gene is left open where the match is weak.

TRBD1	TRBV29-1	CSVEVLGTVRGYTF
TRBD1	TRBV5-1	CASSPGQGLGNEQFF
.	TRBV14	CASSPFRGTTDTQYF
TRBD2	TRBV19	CASSGGTSGKNEQFF
.	TRBV30	CAWSYRHLEKGGTEAFF
.	TRBV6-6	CASSRIDRRYGYTF
TRBD2	TRBV28	CASSLGGLAGKFF
TRBD1	TRBV6-1	CASSGGTGASSGYTF
TRBD2	TRBV15	CATSRGRGSGANVLTF
TRBD1	TRBV9	CASSSKGGSGGELFF
.	TRBV19	CASSITRASDTQYF
.	TRBV7-6	CASSLGWGGKNTEAFF
TRBD1	TRBV7-2	CASSPDRGAYEQYF
TRBD2	TRBV28	CASSLAGRPLGPSTDTQYF
TRBD1	TRBV9	CASSVSLRDRGRNTGELFF
TRBD2	TRBV9	CASSAGTSGWQTQYF
TRBD2	TRBV10-3	CAISGWEGGYEQYF
.	TRBV29-1	CSVLVGGEKLFF
TRBD2	TRBV7-9	CASRVAGGGTGELFF
.	TRBV29-1	CSVNSAGDTQYF
.	TRBV7-9	CASSLGLGERGYNEQFF
TRBD2	TRBV7-2	CASSLRRLAQETQYF
TRBD1	TRBV2	CASSVGTGSAGNTIYF
.	TRBV7-6	CASSFGTGSYNEQFF
.	TRBV5-4	CASSLNLRDEAFF
TRBD2	TRBV7-2	CASSLAGGPYEQYF
.	TRBV19	CASTRQNTEAFF
.	TRBV6-1	CASTTARRRNTIYF
TRBD2	TRBV27	CASGRLAGVPNEQFF
.	TRBV28	CASSPRPGIGELFF
TRBD2	TRBV2	CASRETSVDTGELFF
TRBD2	TRBV4-2	CASSQDSLAAYNEQFF
TRBD1	TRBV19	CASSIGTGHTEAFF
.	TRBV11-2	CASSSRTASYNEQFF
TRBD1	TRBV18	CASSPNQEGRGSNGYTF
.	TRBV28	CASSFYAGNEQFF
.	TRBV7-8	CASSLGPMRDEKLFF
TRBD2	TRBV13	CASSLSGTSFTDTQYF
TRBD1	TRBV19	CASSFQQGFEQYF
.	TRBV25-1	CASSEGAFGGNREKLFF
TRBD1	TRBV2	CASSRGQGRRNTEAFF
.	TRBV27	CASSTMNTEAFF
TRBD1	TRBV4-2	CASSLGTGVEEGYTF
.	TRBV2	CASSEELRFEQFF
.	TRBV10-3	CAISGAGATYEQYF
.	TRBV2	CASSPGLTTEAFF
TRBD2	TRBV11-2	CASSLGLAGNEQFF
.	TRBV19	CASKMSSQDTQYF
.	TRBV29-1	CSVAGAPYEQYF
TRBD1	TRBV14	CASKRTGQGDSDEQYF
.	TRBV6-6	CASSYPYEQFF
.	TRBV4-2	CASSQDAAITDTQYF
.	TRBV2	CASRGQGTNTEAFF
.	TRBV28	CASRQTVKAFF
.	TRBV29-1	CSVDLGGRRETQYF